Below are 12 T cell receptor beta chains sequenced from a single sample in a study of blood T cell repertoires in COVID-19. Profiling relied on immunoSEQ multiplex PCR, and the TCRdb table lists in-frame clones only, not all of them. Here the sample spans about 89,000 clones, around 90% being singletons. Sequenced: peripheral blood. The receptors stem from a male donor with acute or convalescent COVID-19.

This chain's CDR3 is CASSLGRGEDGYTF. The CDR3 DNA is TGTGCCAGCAGCTTAGGCAGGGGAGAGGATGGCTACACCTTC. V gene TRBV11-2 combines with J gene TRBJ1-2; perhaps TRBD1 as D (6 bases). This CDR3 spans 14 amino acids. The germline gives CDR1 SGHAT, CDR2 FQNNGV. Trimming removed 1 base from V and 6 bases from J, with 12 bases in between.

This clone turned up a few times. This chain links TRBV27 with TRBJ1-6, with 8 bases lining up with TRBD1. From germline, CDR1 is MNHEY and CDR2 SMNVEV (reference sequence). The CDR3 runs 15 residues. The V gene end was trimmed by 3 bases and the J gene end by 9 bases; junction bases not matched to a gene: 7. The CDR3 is CASSFEAGGSSPLHF. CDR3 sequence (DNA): TGTGCCAGCAGTTTTGAAGCAGGGGGCAGTTCACCCCTCCACTTT.

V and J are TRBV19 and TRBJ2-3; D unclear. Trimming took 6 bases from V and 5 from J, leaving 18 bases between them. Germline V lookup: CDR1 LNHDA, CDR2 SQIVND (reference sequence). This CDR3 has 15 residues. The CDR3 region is CASRPTRIGRDTQYF. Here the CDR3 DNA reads TGTGCCAGTAGGCCGACTCGGATTGGCAGAGATACGCAGTATTTT.

The CDR3 DNA follows: TGTGCCAGCAGTAGCGGGGGGGTTGAAAAACTGTTTTTT. It codes for CASSSGGVEKLFF. V is TRBV2 and J is TRBJ1-4; possible D gene TRBD1, 5 bases. Trimming cost V 5 bases and J 7 bases, with 11 bases left between them. The V gene's germline CDR1 is SNHLY and CDR2 FYNNEI. The length of the CDR3 is 13 residues. Variable domain in full (rest from reference TRBV2 and TRBJ1-4): EPEVTQTPSHQVTQMGQEVILRCVPISNHLYFYWYRQILGQKVEFLVSFYNNEISEKSEIFDDQFSVERPDGSNFTLKIRSTKLEDSAMYFCASSSGGVEKLFFGSGTQLSVL.

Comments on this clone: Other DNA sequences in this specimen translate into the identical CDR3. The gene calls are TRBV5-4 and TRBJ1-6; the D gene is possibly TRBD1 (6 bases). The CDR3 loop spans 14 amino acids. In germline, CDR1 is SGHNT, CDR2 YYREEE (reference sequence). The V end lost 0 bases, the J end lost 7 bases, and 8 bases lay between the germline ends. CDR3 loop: CASSLGQANSPLHF. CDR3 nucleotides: TGTGCCAGCAGCTTGGGACAGGCAAATTCACCCCTCCACTTT.

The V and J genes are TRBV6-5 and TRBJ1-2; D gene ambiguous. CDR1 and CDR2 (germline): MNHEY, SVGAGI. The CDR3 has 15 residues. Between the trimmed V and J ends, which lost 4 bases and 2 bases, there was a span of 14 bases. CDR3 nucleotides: TGTGCCAGCAGTTCCCCCGGTCAGGCCAACTATGGCTACACCTTC. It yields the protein CASSSPGQANYGYTF.

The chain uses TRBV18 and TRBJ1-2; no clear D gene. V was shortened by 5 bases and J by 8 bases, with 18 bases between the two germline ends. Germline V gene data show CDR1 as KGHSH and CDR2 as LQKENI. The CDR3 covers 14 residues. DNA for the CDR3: TGTGCCAGCTCATCATCGCCCGAGGGTGGGGGCTACACCTTC. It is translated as CASSSSPEGGGYTF.

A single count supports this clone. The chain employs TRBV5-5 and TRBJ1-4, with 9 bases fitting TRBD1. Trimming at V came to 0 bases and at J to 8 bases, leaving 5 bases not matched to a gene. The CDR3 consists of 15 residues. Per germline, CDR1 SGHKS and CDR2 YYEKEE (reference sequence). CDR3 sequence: CASSLVGQGGEKLFF. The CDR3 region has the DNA TGTGCCAGCAGCTTGGTGGGACAGGGAGGGGAAAAACTGTTTTTT.

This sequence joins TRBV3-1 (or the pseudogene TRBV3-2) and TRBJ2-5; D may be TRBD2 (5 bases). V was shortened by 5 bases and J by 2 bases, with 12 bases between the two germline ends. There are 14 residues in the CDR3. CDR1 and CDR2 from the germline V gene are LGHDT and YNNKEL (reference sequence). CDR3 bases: TGTGCCAGCAGCTCCCGAGGGCAGCAAGAGACCCAGTACTTC. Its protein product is CASSSRGQQETQYF.

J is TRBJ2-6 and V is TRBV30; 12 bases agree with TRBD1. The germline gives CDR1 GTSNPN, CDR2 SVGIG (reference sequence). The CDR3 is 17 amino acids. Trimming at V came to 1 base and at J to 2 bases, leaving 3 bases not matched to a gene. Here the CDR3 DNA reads TGTGCCTGGAGTGGGGGGACAGGGGGCGCTGGGGCCAACGTCCTGACTTTC. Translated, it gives CAWSGGTGGAGANVLTF.

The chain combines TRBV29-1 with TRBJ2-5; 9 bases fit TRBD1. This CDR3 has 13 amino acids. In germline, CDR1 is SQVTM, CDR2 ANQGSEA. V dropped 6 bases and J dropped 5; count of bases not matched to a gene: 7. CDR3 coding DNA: TGCAGCGTGGGGGACAGGGAAAGGGAGACCCAGTACTTC. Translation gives CSVGDRERETQYF. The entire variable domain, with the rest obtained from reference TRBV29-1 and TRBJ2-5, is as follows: SAVISQKPSRDICQRGTSLTIQCQVDSQVTMMFWYRQQPGQSLTLIATANQGSEATYESGFVIDKFPISRPNLTFSTLTVSNMSPEDSSIYLCSVGDRERETQYFGPGTRLLVL.

The CDR3 nucleotides are TGTGCCAGCACCCTTAGTAATTCACCCCTCCACTTT. Its protein product is CASTLSNSPLHF. The V and J genes are TRBV6-5 and TRBJ1-6; unclear D gene. Trimming removed 7 bases at V and 6 bases at J, with 7 bases between. The CDR3 sequence is 12 residues long. CDR1 and CDR2 from the germline V gene are MNHEY and SVGAGI.